These T cell receptor beta chains were read from a single sample in a study of beta chain features in type 1 diabetes. Method: immunoSEQ multiplex PCR; TCRdb's copy keeps in-frame clones and lacks some. This sample has approximately 250,000 clones, with around 24% found just once. The sequencing sample was made of naive CD4+ T cells from blood. The receptors derive from a woman under 40 with type 1 diabetes. The CDR3 runs from the conserved cysteine through the conserved F or W. A D gene is named only where the DNA matches it firmly. Where a row states a size, it is once, few, many or the class of an expanded clone; other rows omit it.

CDR3 DNA	CDR3 protein	D gene	J gene	clone size	V gene
TGTGCCAGCAGCCGAGGTGGCACCACAGATACGCAGTATTTT	CASSRGGTTDTQYF	.	TRBJ2-3	few	TRBV7-9
TGTGCCAGCAGTGTCGGGACTAGTCGTGCTGAGCAGTTCTTC	CASSVGTSRAEQFF	TRBD2	TRBJ2-1	.	TRBV6-1
TGTGCCATCAGTGAGCCCCAGGGACAGGGGCTGGGGCAGTACTTC	CAISEPQGQGLGQYF	TRBD1	TRBJ2-7	few	TRBV10-3
TGTGCCTGGAGTGTACGGGGGACTAGTCTTGGTGAGCAGTTCTTC	CAWSVRGTSLGEQFF	TRBD2	TRBJ2-1	few	TRBV30
TGTGCCAGTAGTATCGGATTAGCGGTCCAAGAGACCCAGTACTTC	CASSIGLAVQETQYF	.	TRBJ2-5	.	TRBV19
TGTGCCACCAGCTTAGGGAGTAGCACCGGGGAGCTGTTTTTT	CATSLGSSTGELFF	.	TRBJ2-2	few	TRBV15
TGTGCCAGCAGTGACCCGTATGAGCAGTTCTTC	CASSDPYEQFF	.	TRBJ2-1	.	TRBV2
TGTGCCAGCAGGCAGGAGGCGAACTATGGCTACACCTTC	CASRQEANYGYTF	.	TRBJ1-2	.	TRBV28
TGTGCCATCAGTGACCGGGAGACCCAGTACTTC	CAISDRETQYF	.	TRBJ2-5	.	TRBV10-3
TGTGCCTGGAGAACACAGGGGGCCGGTCAGCCCCAGCATTTT	CAWRTQGAGQPQHF	TRBD1	TRBJ1-5	.	TRBV30
TGCGCCAGCAGTTCCCGGGACAGGGGTTTAGCGGGAAGGATAGCCAAAAACATTCAGTACTTC	CASSSRDRGLAGRIAKNIQYF	TRBD1	TRBJ2-4	.	TRBV23-1
TGTGCCAGCAGCAGAGGGACAGGGGTCTACGAGCAGTACTTC	CASSRGTGVYEQYF	TRBD1	TRBJ2-7	few	TRBV7-2
TGTGCCTGGAGTCGTCAGGGGGCCTACACCGGGGAGCTGTTTTTT	CAWSRQGAYTGELFF	TRBD1	TRBJ2-2	few	TRBV30
TGTGCCAGCTCACCGGTGGCTCCAAATGGAAACACCATATATTTT	CASSPVAPNGNTIYF	.	TRBJ1-3	.	TRBV18
TGTGCCAGTAGGCGATCTAGCGGGCCCACAGATACGCAGTATTTT	CASRRSSGPTDTQYF	TRBD2	TRBJ2-3	.	TRBV19
TGTGCCATCAGTGGCAACCTGGGCGGGACGTTTTACAATGAGCAGTTCTTC	CAISGNLGGTFYNEQFF	.	TRBJ2-1	few	TRBV10-3
TGTGCCTGGAGTCTGAAGAAACTCGCGAACACTGAAGCTTTCTTT	CAWSLKKLANTEAFF	.	TRBJ1-1	few	TRBV30
TGTGCCAGCAGCGCTGGACAGGCTGGCTCTGGAAACACCATATATTTT	CASSAGQAGSGNTIYF	TRBD1	TRBJ1-3	once	TRBV9
TGCAGCGCACAGGGGTTCCACGAGCAGTACTTC	CSAQGFHEQYF	TRBD1	TRBJ2-7	.	TRBV29-1
TGTGCCAGCAGCCGGGACACATCTAACTATGGCTACACCTTC	CASSRDTSNYGYTF	.	TRBJ1-2	.	TRBV2
TGTGCCAGCAGCTTAGTGCGGGAGGGCCGGGATGAGCAGTTCTTC	CASSLVREGRDEQFF	TRBD2	TRBJ2-1	few	TRBV7-6
TGTGCCAGCAGCCAAGATCCGGGACTAGGGGACACCGGGGAGCTGTTTTTT	CASSQDPGLGDTGELFF	TRBD2	TRBJ2-2	few	TRBV4-2
TGTGCCAGCAGCCCGTTAGCGTGGGAGGCACCTGAGCAGTTCTTC	CASSPLAWEAPEQFF	.	TRBJ2-1	.	TRBV5-4
TGTGCCAGCAGTTTTAGGAGCTCCTACAATGAGCAGTTCTTC	CASSFRSSYNEQFF	.	TRBJ2-1	.	TRBV28
TGTGCCACCAGGGACAGACAAGAGACCCAGTACTTC	CATRDRQETQYF	TRBD1	TRBJ2-5	.	TRBV19
TGTGCCTGGAGACCTCAGGCACCTGAGCAGTTCTTC	CAWRPQAPEQFF	.	TRBJ2-1	.	TRBV30
TGTGCCAGCAGCTTGGGGGGGGCAGATACGCAGTATTTT	CASSLGGADTQYF	.	TRBJ2-3	.	TRBV5-5
TGTGCCAGTAGTATTTCCAGGGGAGACACTGAAGCTTTCTTT	CASSISRGDTEAFF	.	TRBJ1-1	.	TRBV19
TGTGCCAGTAGTATCGATCCCGGGGGGGATACGCAGTATTTT	CASSIDPGGDTQYF	TRBD2	TRBJ2-3	.	TRBV19
TGCGCCAGCAGTAGCCAAGCGGGGCCAGAGACCCAGTACTTC	CASSSQAGPETQYF	TRBD2	TRBJ2-5	.	TRBV5-1
TGTGCCTGGAGTGTACTCGGGGGCGGGAGCTCCTACGAGCAGTACTTC	CAWSVLGGGSSYEQYF	.	TRBJ2-7	.	TRBV30
TGCGCCAGCAGCCCCAGCAGGGACTATGGCTACACCTTC	CASSPSRDYGYTF	.	TRBJ1-2	few	TRBV5-1
TGCAGCGTTGAGCAGGGAACAGGAACTCAGCAGTACTTC	CSVEQGTGTQQYF	.	TRBJ2-7	few	TRBV29-1
TGCGCCAGCAGCCCCTGGGGGGGAGAAGAGACCCAGTACTTC	CASSPWGGEETQYF	TRBD2	TRBJ2-5	.	TRBV5-1
TGTGCCAGCAGTTACTCCAGGGATAGCAATCAGCCCCAGCATTTT	CASSYSRDSNQPQHF	.	TRBJ1-5	few	TRBV6-5
TGCAGCGTTCTAGAGACCCGGGACACGTCCTACAATGAGCAGTTCTTC	CSVLETRDTSYNEQFF	.	TRBJ2-1	few	TRBV29-1
TGTGCCAGCAGCGGCGGACTAGCATTCGAGACCCAGTACTTC	CASSGGLAFETQYF	TRBD2	TRBJ2-5	.	TRBV7-6
TGTGCCAGCAGCCAACCTAGCGGGAGCACTGAGCAGTTCTTC	CASSQPSGSTEQFF	TRBD2	TRBJ2-1	few	TRBV4-2
TGCGCCAGCAAAACAGGGCTCACCATGGATGAGCAGTTCTTC	CASKTGLTMDEQFF	.	TRBJ2-1	.	TRBV4-1
TGTGCCACCAGTAAGGGGGATGAGCAGTACTTC	CATSKGDEQYF	.	TRBJ2-7	.	TRBV28
TGCAGCGGGGGCCATAACTATGGCTACACCTTC	CSGGHNYGYTF	.	TRBJ1-2	.	TRBV29-1
TGTGCCAGTAGTATAGAAGCGGGAGGAGGGGTAGGGCAGTATTTT	CASSIEAGGGVGQYF	TRBD2	TRBJ2-3	.	TRBV19
TGCAGCGCAGCAGGGTACAATGAGCAGTTCTTC	CSAAGYNEQFF	.	TRBJ2-1	.	TRBV29-1
TGTGCCTGGAGTCTAGCGGGAGGGAGTAATGAGCAGTTCTTC	CAWSLAGGSNEQFF	TRBD2	TRBJ2-1	few	TRBV30
TGCGCCAGCAGCCCCCGCGGGACGAACACTGAAGCTTTCTTT	CASSPRGTNTEAFF	.	TRBJ1-1	.	TRBV4-1
TGCGCCAGCAGCTTAGCGGGTTCTAGCACAGATACGCAGTATTTT	CASSLAGSSTDTQYF	.	TRBJ2-3	few	TRBV5-1
TGTGCCAGCAGCGTAGAAAGAGGTGGGGATTCACTAGTTCTTTTCGGCAATGAGCAGTTCTTC	CASSVERGGDSLVLFGNEQFF	.	TRBJ2-1	few	TRBV9
TGCAGTGCTACCTCTTTGGATACGCAGTATTTT	CSATSLDTQYF	.	TRBJ2-3	few	TRBV20-1
TGTGCCAGCAGTGAAGCGGGGCTTAACTATGGCTACACCTTC	CASSEAGLNYGYTF	.	TRBJ1-2	few	TRBV2
TGTGCCAGCAGCCATTTAGCGGGAGGTCCTCAAGAGACCCAGTACTTC	CASSHLAGGPQETQYF	TRBD2	TRBJ2-5	.	TRBV14
TGTGCCGCTCAGACATACAATGAGCAGTTCTTC	CAAQTYNEQFF	.	TRBJ2-1	few	TRBV6-5
TGTGCCAGCAGCCCCGGGACAGGGGGCTACACCTTC	CASSPGTGGYTF	TRBD1	TRBJ1-2	.	TRBV7-6
TGTGCCTGGAGTAGCTACGGGTTCGAAGCTGAAGCTTTCTTT	CAWSSYGFEAEAFF	.	TRBJ1-1	.	TRBV30
TGTGCCTGGAATCAGGGGGCTGGGGGGGCTTTCTTT	CAWNQGAGGAFF	TRBD1	TRBJ1-1	once	TRBV30
TGCAGCGTAACGTCCCTGGGTGGGGGCCGACGTACCGGGGAGCTGTTTTTT	CSVTSLGGGRRTGELFF	.	TRBJ2-2	few	TRBV29-1